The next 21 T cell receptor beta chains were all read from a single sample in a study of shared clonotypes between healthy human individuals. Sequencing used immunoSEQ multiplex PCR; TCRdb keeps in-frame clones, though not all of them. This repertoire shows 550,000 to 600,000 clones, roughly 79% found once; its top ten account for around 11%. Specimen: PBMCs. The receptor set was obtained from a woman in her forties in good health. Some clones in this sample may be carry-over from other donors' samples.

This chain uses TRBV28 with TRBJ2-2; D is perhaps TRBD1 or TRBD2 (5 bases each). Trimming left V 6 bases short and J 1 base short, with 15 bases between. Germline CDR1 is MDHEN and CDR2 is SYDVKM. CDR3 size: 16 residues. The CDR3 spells CASSDTGRENTGELFF. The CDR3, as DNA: TGTGCCAGCAGCGACACGGGACGAGAGAACACCGGGGAGCTGTTTTTT.

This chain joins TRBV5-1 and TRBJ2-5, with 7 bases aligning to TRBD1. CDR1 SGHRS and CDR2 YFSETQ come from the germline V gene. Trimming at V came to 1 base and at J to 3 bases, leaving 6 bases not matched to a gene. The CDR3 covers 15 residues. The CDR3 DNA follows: TGCGCCAGCAGCTTGCTACAGGGGATGGAAGAGACCCAGTACTTC. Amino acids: CASSLLQGMEETQYF.

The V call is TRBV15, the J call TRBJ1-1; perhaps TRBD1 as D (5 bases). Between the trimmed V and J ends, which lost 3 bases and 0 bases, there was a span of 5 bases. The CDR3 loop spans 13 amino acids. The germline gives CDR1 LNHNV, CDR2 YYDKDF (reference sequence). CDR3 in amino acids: CATSRTVNTEAFF. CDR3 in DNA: TGTGCCACCAGCAGGACAGTGAACACTGAAGCTTTCTTT.

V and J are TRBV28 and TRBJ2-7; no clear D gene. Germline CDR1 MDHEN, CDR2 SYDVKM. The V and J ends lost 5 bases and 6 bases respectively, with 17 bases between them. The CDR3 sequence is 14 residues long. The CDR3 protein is CASSPHSFPSEQYF. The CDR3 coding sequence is TGTGCCAGCAGTCCCCACAGTTTTCCTTCCGAGCAGTACTTC. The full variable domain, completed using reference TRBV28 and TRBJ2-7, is DVKVTQSSRYLVKRTGEKVFLECVQDMDHENMFWYRQDPGLGLRLIYFSYDVKMKEKGDIPEGYSVSREKKERFSLILESASTNQTSMYLCASSPHSFPSEQYFGPGTRLTVT.

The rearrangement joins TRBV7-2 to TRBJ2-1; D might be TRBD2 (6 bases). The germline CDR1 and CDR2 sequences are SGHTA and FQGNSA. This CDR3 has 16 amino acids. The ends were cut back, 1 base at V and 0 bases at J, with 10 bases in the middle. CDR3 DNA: TGTGCCAGCAGCTTAGTTTCAGCGGGCTCCTACAATGAGCAGTTCTTC. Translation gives CASSLVSAGSYNEQFF.

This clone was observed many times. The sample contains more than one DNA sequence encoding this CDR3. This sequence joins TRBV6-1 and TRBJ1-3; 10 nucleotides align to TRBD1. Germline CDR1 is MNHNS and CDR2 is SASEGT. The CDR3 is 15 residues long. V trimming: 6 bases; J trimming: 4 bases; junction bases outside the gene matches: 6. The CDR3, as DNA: TGTGCCAGCAGCTTGACAGGGGGCAAAGGAAACACCATATATTTT. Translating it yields CASSLTGGKGNTIYF.

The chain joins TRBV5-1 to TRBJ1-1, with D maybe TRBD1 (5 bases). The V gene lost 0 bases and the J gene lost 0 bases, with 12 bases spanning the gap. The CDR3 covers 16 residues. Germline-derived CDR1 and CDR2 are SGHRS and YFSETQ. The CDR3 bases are TGCGCCAGCAGCTTGGAAACAGGCATAATGAACACTGAAGCTTTCTTT. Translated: CASSLETGIMNTEAFF.

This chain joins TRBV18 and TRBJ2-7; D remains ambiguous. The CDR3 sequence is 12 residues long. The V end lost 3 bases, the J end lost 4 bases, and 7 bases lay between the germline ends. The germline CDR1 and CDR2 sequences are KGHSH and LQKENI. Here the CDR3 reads CASSPSTYEQYF. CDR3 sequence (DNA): TGTGCCAGCTCACCTTCGACTTACGAGCAGTACTTC.

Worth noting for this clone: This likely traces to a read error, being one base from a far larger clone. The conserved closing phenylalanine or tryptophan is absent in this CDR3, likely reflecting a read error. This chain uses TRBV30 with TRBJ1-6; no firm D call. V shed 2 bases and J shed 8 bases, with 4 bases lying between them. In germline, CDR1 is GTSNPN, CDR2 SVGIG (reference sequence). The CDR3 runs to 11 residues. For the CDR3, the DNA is TGTGCCTGGAGTAGGGATTCACCCCTCCACCTT. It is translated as CAWSRDSPLHL.

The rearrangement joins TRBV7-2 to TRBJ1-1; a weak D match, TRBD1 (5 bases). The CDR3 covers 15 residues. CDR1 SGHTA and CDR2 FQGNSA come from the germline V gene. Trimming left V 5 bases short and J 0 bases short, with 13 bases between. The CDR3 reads CASSLLRQMNTEAFF. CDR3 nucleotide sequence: TGTGCCAGCAGCCTCCTTCGACAGATGAACACTGAAGCTTTCTTT.

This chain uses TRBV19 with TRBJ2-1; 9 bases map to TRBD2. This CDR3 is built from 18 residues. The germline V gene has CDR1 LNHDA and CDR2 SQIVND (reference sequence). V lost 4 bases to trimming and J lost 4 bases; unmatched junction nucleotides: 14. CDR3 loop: CASSTATPGLASYNEQFF. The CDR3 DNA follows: TGTGCCAGTAGTACAGCGACGCCGGGACTAGCATCTTACAATGAGCAGTTCTTC. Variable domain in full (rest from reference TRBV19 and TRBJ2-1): DGGITQSPKYLFRKEGQNVTLSCEQNLNHDAMYWYRQDPGQGLRLIYYSQIVNDFQKGDIAEGYSVSREKKESFPLTVTSAQKNPTAFYLCASSTATPGLASYNEQFFGPGTRLTVL.

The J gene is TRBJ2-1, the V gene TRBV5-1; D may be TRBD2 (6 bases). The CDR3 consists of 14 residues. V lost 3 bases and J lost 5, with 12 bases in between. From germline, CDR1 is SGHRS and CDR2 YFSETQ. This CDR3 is CASSSGLTDNEQFF. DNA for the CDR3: TGCGCCAGCAGCTCGGGACTGACTGACAATGAGCAGTTCTTC.

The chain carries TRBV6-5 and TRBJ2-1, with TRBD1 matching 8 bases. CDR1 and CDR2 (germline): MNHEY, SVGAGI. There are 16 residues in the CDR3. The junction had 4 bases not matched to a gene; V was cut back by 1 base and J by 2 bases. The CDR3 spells CASSYFRGQAYNEQFF. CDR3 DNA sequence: TGTGCCAGCAGTTACTTCCGGGGACAGGCCTACAATGAGCAGTTCTTC.

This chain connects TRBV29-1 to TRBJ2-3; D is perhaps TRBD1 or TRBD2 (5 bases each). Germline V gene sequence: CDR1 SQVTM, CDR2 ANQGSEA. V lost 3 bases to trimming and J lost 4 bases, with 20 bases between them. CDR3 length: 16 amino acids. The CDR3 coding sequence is TGCAGCGTTGATACTACAGGATTGGACGGGGCAGATACGCAGTATTTT. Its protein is CSVDTTGLDGADTQYF.

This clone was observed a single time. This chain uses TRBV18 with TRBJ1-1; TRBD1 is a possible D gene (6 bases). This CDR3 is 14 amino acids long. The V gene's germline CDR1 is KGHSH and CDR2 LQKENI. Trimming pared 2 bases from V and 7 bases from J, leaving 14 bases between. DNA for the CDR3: TGTGCCAGCTCACCAAGTTCCGGGGGCCTTGAAGCTTTCTTT. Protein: CASSPSSGGLEAFF.

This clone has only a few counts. The CDR3 DNA reads TGTGCCAGCAGCTTTGGTGTGGCCGCCGGGGAGCTGTTTTTT. This sequence encodes CASSFGVAAGELFF. This sequence joins TRBV7-8 and TRBJ2-2, with D unclear. The CDR3 consists of 14 residues. CDR1 is SGHVS and CDR2 is FQNEAQ in the germline V gene. The germline V and J ends were trimmed by 3 bases and 6 bases, with 11 bases remaining between them. Combining the CDR3 with reference TRBV7-8 and TRBJ2-2 gives the whole variable domain GAGVSQSPRYKVAKRGQDVALRCDPISGHVSLFWYQQALGQGPEFLTYFQNEAQLDKSGLPSDRFFAERPEGSVSTLKIQRTQQEDSAVYLCASSFGVAAGELFFGEGSRLTVL.

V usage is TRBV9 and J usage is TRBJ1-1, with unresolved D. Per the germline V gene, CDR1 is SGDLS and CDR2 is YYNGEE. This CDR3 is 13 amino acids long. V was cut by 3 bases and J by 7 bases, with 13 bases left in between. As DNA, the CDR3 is TGTGCCAGCAGCGCCAGACTTGCTGGTGAAGCTTTCTTT. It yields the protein CASSARLAGEAFF.

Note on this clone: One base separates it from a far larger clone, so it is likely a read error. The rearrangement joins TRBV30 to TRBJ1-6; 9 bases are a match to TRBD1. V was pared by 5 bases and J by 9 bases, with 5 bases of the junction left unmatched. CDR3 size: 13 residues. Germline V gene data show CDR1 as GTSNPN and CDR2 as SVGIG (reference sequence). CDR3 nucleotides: TGTGCCTGGGGTGAGGACAGGGGTTCACCCCTCCACTTT. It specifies CAWGEDRGSPLHF.

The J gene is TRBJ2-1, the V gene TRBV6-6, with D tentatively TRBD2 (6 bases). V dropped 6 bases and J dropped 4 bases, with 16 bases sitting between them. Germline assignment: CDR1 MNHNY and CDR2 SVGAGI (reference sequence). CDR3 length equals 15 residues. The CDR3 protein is CASSVPGLQYNEQFF. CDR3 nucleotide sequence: TGTGCCAGCAGCGTTCCGGGACTTCAATACAATGAGCAGTTCTTC.

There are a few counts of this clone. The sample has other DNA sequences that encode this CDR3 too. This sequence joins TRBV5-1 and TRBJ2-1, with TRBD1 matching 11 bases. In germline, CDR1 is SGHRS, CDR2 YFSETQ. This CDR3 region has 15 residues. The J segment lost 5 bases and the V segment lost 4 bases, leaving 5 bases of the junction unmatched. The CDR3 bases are TGCGCCAGCAGCCCCGGACAGGGGGCCCACAATGAGCAGTTCTTC. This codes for CASSPGQGAHNEQFF.

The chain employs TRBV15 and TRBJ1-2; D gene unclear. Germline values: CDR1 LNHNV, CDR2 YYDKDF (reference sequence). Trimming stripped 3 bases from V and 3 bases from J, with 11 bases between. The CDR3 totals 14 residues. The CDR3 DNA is TGTGCCACCAGCAGGAACCTTGGGGACTATGGCTACACCTTC. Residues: CATSRNLGDYGYTF.